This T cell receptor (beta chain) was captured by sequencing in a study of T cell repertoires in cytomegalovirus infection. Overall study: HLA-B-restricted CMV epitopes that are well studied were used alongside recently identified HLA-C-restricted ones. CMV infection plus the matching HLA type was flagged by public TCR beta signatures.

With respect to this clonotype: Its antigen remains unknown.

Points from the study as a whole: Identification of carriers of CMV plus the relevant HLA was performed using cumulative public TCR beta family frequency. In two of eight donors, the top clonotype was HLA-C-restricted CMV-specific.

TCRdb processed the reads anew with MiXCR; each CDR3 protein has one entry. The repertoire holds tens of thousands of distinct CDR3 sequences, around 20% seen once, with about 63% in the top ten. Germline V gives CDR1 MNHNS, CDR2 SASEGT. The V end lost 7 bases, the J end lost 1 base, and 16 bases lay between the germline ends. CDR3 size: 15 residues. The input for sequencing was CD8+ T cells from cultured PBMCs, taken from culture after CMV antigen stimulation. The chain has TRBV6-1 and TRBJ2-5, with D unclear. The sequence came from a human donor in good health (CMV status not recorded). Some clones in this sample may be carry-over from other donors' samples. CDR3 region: CASKVGPTGQETQYF. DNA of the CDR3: TGTGCCAGCAAGGTCGGCCCGACTGGCCAAGAGACCCAGTACTTC.